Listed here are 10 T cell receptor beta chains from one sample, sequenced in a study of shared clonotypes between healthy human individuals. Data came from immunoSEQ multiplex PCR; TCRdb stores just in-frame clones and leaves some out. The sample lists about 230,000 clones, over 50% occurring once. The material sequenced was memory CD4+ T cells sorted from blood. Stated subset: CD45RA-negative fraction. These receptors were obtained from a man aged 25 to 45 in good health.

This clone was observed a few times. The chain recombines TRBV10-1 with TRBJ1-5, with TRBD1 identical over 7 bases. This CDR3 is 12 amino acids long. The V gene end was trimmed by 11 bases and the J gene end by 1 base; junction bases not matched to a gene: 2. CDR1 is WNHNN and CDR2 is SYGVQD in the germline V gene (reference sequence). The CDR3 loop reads CAGTESNQPQHF. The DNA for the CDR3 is TGCGCCGGGACAGAGAGCAATCAGCCCCAGCATTTT.

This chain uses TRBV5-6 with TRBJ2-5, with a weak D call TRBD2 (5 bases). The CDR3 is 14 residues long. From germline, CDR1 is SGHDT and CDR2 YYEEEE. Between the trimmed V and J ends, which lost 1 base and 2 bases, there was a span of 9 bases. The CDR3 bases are TGTGCCAGCAGCTTGATTAGCGAACAAGAGACCCAGTACTTC. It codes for CASSLISEQETQYF.

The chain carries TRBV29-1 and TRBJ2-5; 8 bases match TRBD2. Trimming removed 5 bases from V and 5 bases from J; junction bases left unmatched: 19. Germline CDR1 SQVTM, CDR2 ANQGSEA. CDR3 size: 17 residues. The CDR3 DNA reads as TGCAGCGTTTCGGGTTTGGGGCGGGAGGCCGTCCGGGAGACCCAGTACTTC. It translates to CSVSGLGREAVRETQYF.

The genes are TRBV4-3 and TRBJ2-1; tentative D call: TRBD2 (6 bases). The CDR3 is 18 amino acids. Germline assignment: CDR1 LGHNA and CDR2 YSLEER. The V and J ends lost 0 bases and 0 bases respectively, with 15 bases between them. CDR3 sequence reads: CASSQDVGAGPSYNEQFF. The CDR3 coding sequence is TGCGCCAGCAGCCAAGATGTAGGTGCGGGGCCCTCCTACAATGAGCAGTTCTTC.

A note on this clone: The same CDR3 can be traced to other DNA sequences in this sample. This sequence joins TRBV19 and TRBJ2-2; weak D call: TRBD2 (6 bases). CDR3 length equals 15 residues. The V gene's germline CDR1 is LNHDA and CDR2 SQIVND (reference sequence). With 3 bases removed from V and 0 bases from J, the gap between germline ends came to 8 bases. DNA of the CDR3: TGTGCCAGTAGTATTGGCGGGACGAACACCGGGGAGCTGTTTTTT. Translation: CASSIGGTNTGELFF. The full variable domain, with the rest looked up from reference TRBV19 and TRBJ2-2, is DGGITQSPKYLFRKEGQNVTLSCEQNLNHDAMYWYRQDPGQGLRLIYYSQIVNDFQKGDIAEGYSVSREKKESFPLTVTSAQKNPTAFYLCASSIGGTNTGELFFGEGSRLTVL.

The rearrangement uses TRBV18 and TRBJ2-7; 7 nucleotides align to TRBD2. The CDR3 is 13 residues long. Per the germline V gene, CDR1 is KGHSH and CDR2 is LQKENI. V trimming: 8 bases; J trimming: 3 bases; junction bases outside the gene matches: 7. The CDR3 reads CASRLSGFYEQYF. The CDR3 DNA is TGTGCCAGCCGGCTTAGCGGGTTCTACGAGCAGTACTTC.

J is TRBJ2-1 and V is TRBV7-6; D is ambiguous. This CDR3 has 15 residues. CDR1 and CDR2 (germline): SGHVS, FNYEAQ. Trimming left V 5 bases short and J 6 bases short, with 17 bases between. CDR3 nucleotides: TGTGCCAGCAGCCTTCACAGAATCGAAGCCAATGAGCAGTTCTTC. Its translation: CASSLHRIEANEQFF. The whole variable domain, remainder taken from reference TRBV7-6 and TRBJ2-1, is GAGVSQSPRYKVTKRGQDVALRCDPISGHVSLYWYRQALGQGPEFLTYFNYEAQQDKSGLPNDRFSAERPEGSISTLTIQRTEQRDSAMYRCASSLHRIEANEQFFGPGTRLTVL.

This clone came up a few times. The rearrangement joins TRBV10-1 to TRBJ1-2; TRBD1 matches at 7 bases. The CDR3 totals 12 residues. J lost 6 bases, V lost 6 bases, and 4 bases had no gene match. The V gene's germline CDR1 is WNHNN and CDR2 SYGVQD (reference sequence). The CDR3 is CASRQGTHGYTF. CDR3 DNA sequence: TGCGCCAGCAGACAGGGGACCCATGGCTACACCTTC.

CDR3 nucleotides: TGTGCCAGCAGCTTACTTAGCTCGGGGACCCAGTACTTC. Encoded protein: CASSLLSSGTQYF. The chain recombines TRBV7-9 with TRBJ2-5; no clear D gene. CDR3 length: 13 residues. V was shortened by 2 bases and J by 7 bases, with 11 bases between the two germline ends. The germline V gene encodes CDR1 SEHNR and CDR2 FQNEAQ (reference sequence).

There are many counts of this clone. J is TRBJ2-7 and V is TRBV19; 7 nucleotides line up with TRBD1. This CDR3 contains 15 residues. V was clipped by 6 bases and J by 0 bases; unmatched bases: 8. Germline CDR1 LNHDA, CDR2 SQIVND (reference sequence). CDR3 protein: CASSPRTGSSYEQYF. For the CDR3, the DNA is TGTGCCAGTAGCCCGAGGACAGGATCCTCCTACGAGCAGTACTTC.